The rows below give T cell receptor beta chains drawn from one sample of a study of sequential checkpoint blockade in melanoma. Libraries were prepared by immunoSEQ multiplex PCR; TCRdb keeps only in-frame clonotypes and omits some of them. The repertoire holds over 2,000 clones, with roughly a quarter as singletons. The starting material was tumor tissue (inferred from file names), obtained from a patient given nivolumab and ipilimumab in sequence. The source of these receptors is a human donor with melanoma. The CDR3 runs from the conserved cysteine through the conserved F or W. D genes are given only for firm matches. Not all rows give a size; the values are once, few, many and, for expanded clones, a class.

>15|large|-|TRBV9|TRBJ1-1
TGTGCCAGCAGCGTAGGCCCGGGATCGGGCACTGAAGCTTTCTTT
CASSVGPGSGTEAFF
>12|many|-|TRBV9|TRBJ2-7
TGTGCCAGCAGCGTATCGTCTGGTGAGCAGTACTTC
CASSVSSGEQYF
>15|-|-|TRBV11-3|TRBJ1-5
TGTGCCAGCAGCCCTGGGGGCAGTAGCAATCAGCCCCAGCATTTT
CASSPGGSSNQPQHF
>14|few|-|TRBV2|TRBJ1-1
TGTGCCAGCAGTGACCCGGGGCAGTACACTGAAGCTTTCTTT
CASSDPGQYTEAFF
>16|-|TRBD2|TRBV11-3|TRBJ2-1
TGTGCCAGCAGCCCAGCGGGACTTCCCTCCTACAATGAGCAGTTCTTC
CASSPAGLPSYNEQFF
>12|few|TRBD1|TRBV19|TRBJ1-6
TGTGCCAGTAGTCCCACAGGGGTCCCCCTCCACTTT
CASSPTGVPLHF
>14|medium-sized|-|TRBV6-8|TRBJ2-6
TGTGCCAGCAGTCCTCCTAGAGGGGCCAACGTCCTGACTTTC
CASSPPRGANVLTF
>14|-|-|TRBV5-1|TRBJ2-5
TGCGCCAGCAGCCCGGGAGCTGGCAAAGAGACCCAGTACTTC
CASSPGAGKETQYF
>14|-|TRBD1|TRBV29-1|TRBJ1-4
TGCAGCGGATCCACCGGGACAGCTAATGAAAAACTGTTTTTT
CSGSTGTANEKLFF
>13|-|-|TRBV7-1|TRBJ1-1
TGTGCCAGCAGCCCTAGCTTGAACACTGAAGCTTTCTTT
CASSPSLNTEAFF
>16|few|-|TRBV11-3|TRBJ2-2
TGTGCCAGCAGCTTCTGGCGTCAAGAGGCCACCGGGGAGCTGTTTTTT
CASSFWRQEATGELFF
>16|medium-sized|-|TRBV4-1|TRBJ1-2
TGCGCCAGCAGCCAAGATGGAAGAGGTTATAACTATGGCTACACCTTC
CASSQDGRGYNYGYTF
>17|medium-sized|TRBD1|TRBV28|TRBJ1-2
TGTGCCAGCAGTTACCGGGACAGGGGGCCGACTAACTATGGCTACACCTTC
CASSYRDRGPTNYGYTF
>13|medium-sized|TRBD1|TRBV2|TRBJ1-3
TGTGCCAGTCTAACAGGGGCAGGAAACACCATATATTTT
CASLTGAGNTIYF
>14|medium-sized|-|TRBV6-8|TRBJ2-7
TGTGCCAGCAGTTATGAAGGGGTTTCCTACGAGCAGTACTTC
CASSYEGVSYEQYF
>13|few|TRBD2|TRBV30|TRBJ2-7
TGTGCCTGGGCGGGGGGACGATCCTACGAGCAGTACTTC
CAWAGGRSYEQYF
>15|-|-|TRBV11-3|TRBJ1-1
TGTGCCAGCAGCTTATACCAGGGAGGGAGCACTGAAGCTTTCTTT
CASSLYQGGSTEAFF
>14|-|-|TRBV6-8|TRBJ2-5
TGTGCCAGCAGACGACGGACAGCCCAAGAGACCCAGTACTTC
CASRRRTAQETQYF
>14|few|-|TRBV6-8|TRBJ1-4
TGTGCCAGCAGCCAGGGAGCAACTAATGAAAAACTGTTTTTT
CASSQGATNEKLFF
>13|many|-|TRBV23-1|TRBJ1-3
TGCGCCAGCAGCCCCGGGAGAGGAAACACCATATATTTT
CASSPGRGNTIYF
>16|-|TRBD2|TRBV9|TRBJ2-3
TGTGCCAGCAGCCCCCCTAGCGGGGGACCCACAGATACGCAGTATTTT
CASSPPSGGPTDTQYF
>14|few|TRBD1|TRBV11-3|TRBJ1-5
TGTGCCAGCAGCCCGGGACAGGAGAACCAGCCCCAGCATTTT
CASSPGQENQPQHF
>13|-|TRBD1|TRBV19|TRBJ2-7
TGTGCCAGTAGTTCCGGGACAGCAGTCGAGCAGTACTTC
CASSSGTAVEQYF
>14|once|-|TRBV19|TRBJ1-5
TGTGCCAGTAGTATAGGCAGGGGCCCCCAGCCCCAGCATTTT
CASSIGRGPQPQHF
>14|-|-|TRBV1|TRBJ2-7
TGCGCCAGCAGCCAGTCCCGGGACAGCTACGAGCAGTACTTC
CASSQSRDSYEQYF
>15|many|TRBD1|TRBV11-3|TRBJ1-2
TGTGCCAGCAGCAACCGGGACAGGGGAAGGGGGTACTACACCTTC
CASSNRDRGRGYYTF
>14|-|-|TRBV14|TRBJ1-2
TGTGCCAACCCCCCCCGGGACAAATTGCGTGGCTACACCTTC
CANPPRDKLRGYTF
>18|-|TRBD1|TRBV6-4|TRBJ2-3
TGTGCCAGCAGTATTTCTGGGACAGGGGGCGGGAGCACAGATACGCAGTATTTT
CASSISGTGGGSTDTQYF
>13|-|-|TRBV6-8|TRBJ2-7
TGTGCCAGCGGCGATGGGGGGCAACACGAGCAGTACTTC
CASGDGGQHEQYF
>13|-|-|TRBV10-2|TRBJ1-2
TGCGCCATCAGTGGGACGCTTAACTATGGCTACACCTTC
CAISGTLNYGYTF